This record concerns one TCR beta chain sequence. The data belong to a study of T cell changes during pregnancy in multiple sclerosis. The germline CDR1 and CDR2 sequences are LNHDA and SQIVND (reference sequence). V was trimmed by 3 bases and J by 10 bases, leaving 25 bases between them. The CDR3 spans 17 residues. This table comes from immunoSEQ multiplex PCR, and its TCRdb copy is limited to in-frame clones, with some not included. The data show about 130,000 clones, about 95% seen once. Sequencing used peripheral blood, obtained after pregnancy. This TCR derives from a female donor with multiple sclerosis, enrolled in a pregnancy study. The chain recombines TRBV19 with TRBJ2-1, with a possible D match to TRBD1 (5 bases). This CDR3 reads CASSIARWGPNEIEQFF. The CDR3 DNA follows: TGTGCCAGTAGTATTGCCCGTTGGGGCCCAAACGAAATCGAGCAGTTCTTC.